This TCR beta chain comes out of a study of post-analysis software for immune sequencing data. Germline-derived CDR1 and CDR2 are LNHNV and YYDKDF (reference sequence). The CDR3 is 18 residues long. Trimming shortened V by 0 bases and J by 0 bases, and 14 bases separated the two germline ends. Overall study findings and caveats: A handful of TRBV segments were significantly more frequent in patients than in controls. TRBV5-6, TRBV5-1 and TRBV20-1 were among these segments.

Note on this clonotype: Its target is not known.

Unique molecular identifiers featured in each of the TCR beta cDNA libraries. TCRdb re-analysed the PCR reads in MiXCR, keeping a single row per CDR3 protein. The sample yields some 800,000 distinct CDR3 sequences, roughly 50% seen once. This receptor was taken from a girl between 5 and 17 years old with multiple sclerosis. The sequencing sample was made of blood. V gene TRBV15 combines with J gene TRBJ2-2; tentatively, D is TRBD2 (6 bases). The DNA of the CDR3 is TGTGCCACCAGCAGAGATTCACCCGGGAGTACGAACACCGGGGAGCTGTTTTTT. This codes for CATSRDSPGSTNTGELFF. Full variable domain (outside the CDR3, taken from reference TRBV15 and TRBJ2-2): DAMVIQNPRYQVTQFGKPVTLSCSQTLNHNVMYWYQQKSSQAPKLLFHYYDKDFNNEADTPDNFQSRRPNTSFCFLDIRSPGLGDTAMYLCATSRDSPGSTNTGELFFGEGSRLTVL.